Included here is one T cell receptor beta chain sequence, with context. One end of the junction is discordant with germline, which a read error may explain. This sample stems from a study of cytomegalovirus exposure and HLA in healthy donors. CDR3 size: 21 residues. Germline-derived CDR1 and CDR2 are SGHRS and YFSETQ. PCR was performed using 60 Vbeta and 13 Jbeta primers. Sequenced by immunoSEQ multiplex PCR; TCRdb stores in-frame clones only, minus some. Its table records around 74,000 clones. The chain carries TRBV5-1 and TRBJ1-2, with TRBD1 matching over 7 bases. The receptor comes from a man between 25 and 39 years old in good health and CMV-seronegative. The material sequenced was PBMCs. The CDR3 sequence: CASSLWGFVGDSGLSNDGYTF. The CDR3 nucleotides read TGCGCCAGCAGCTTGTGGGGATTTGTGGGGGACAGCGGCCTCAGTAACGATGGCTACACCTTC.